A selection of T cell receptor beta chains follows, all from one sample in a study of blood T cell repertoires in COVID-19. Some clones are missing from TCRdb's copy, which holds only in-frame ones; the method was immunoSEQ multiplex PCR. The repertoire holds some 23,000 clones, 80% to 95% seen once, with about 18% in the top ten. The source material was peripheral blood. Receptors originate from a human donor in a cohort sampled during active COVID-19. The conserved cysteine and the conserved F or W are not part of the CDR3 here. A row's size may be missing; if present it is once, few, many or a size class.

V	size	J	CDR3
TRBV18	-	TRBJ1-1	ASSGTAMNTEAF
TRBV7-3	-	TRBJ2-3	ASSSGTSGGTDTQY
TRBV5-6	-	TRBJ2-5	ASSFGTVQETQY
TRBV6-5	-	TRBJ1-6	ASSWGRDSPLH
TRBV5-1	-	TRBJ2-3	ASSLALNTQY
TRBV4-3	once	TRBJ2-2	ASRPSGGGELF
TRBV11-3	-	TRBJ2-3	ASSPRQGRADTQY
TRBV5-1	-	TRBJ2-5	ASSMGQGEETQY
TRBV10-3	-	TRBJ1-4	AISGGQGEEKLF
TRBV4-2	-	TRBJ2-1	ASSQERGGFSSYNEQF
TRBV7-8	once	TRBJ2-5	ASSRGQGRQETQY
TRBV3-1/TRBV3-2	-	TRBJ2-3	ASSQARAIRTDTQY